Below are 13 T cell receptor beta chains sequenced from a single sample in a study of identical twins (TCRdb year 2016). The library relied on 5' RACE. Data came from an Illumina HiSeq 2000. The public reads were reanalyzed by TCRdb: fastp trimming at Q25, MiXCR alignment, in-frame beta chains only. Identical CDR3 protein sequences are pooled into one entry, listed with their most common genes and DNA. For this sample the table gives a few hundred thousand distinct CDR3 sequences, of which about 10% were detected only once. Roughly 10% of the sample goes to the ten largest clones. The sample consisted of memory T cells sorted from blood. The cell subset or site label on this specimen signifies: CD45RO+ enriched T cells. The source of these receptors is a man aged 45-65 years in good health.

This clonotype has at least ten counts. The CDR3 loop reads CAWSLTSTSTQYF. In DNA, the CDR3 is TGTGCCTGGAGTCTCACTAGCACGTCGACCCAGTACTTC. The rearrangement links TRBV30 to TRBJ2-5, with TRBD2 as a possible D gene (6 bases). This CDR3 is 13 amino acids long. The germline gives CDR1 GTSNPN, CDR2 SVGIG (reference sequence). The V end was cut by 2 bases, the J end by 7 bases, with 14 bases between.

This clonotype has ten or more counts. The V gene is TRBV28, the J gene TRBJ2-7; the match to TRBD1 covers 9 bases. CDR3 length: 15 residues. V was clipped by 4 bases and J by 7 bases; unmatched bases: 11. The germline V gene has CDR1 MDHEN and CDR2 SYDVKM. The CDR3 reads CASSSFTDRGKEQYF. Here the CDR3 DNA reads TGTGCCAGCAGTTCCTTCACGGACAGGGGTAAGGAGCAGTACTTC. Based on the CDR3 plus reference TRBV28 and TRBJ2-7, the full variable domain is DVKVTQSSRYLVKRTGEKVFLECVQDMDHENMFWYRQDPGLGLRLIYFSYDVKMKEKGDIPEGYSVSREKKERFSLILESASTNQTSMYLCASSSFTDRGKEQYFGPGTRLTVT.

This clonotype appeared many times. This rearrangement joins TRBV10-3 to TRBJ2-5, with 12 bases matching TRBD2. Germline CDR1 reads ENHRY; CDR2 reads SYGVKD. The CDR3 sequence is 14 residues long. J lost 4 bases, V lost 7 bases, and 4 bases had no gene match. CDR3 region: CAITTGLAGETQYF. CDR3 DNA sequence: TGTGCCATCACTACGGGACTAGCGGGAGAGACCCAGTACTTC.

This clonotype has at least ten counts. This chain links TRBV7-2 with TRBJ2-5, with 10 nucleotides matching TRBD2. In germline, CDR1 is SGHTA, CDR2 FQGNSA. The CDR3 runs to 16 residues. V gave up 2 bases and J gave up 0 bases; unmatched junction bases: 3. As DNA, the CDR3 is TGTGCCAGCAGCTTAATAGCGGGAGGCCACCAAGAGACCCAGTACTTC. Its translation: CASSLIAGGHQETQYF.

The chain employs TRBV6-5 and TRBJ1-5; a weak D match, TRBD1 (5 bases). CDR3 length equals 16 residues. With 2 bases removed from V and 6 bases from J, the gap between germline ends came to 17 bases. Germline loops: CDR1 MNHEY, CDR2 SVGAGI. CDR3 protein: CASSYQTGTRGQPQHF. The DNA for the CDR3 is TGTGCCAGCAGTTACCAGACCGGGACTAGAGGTCAGCCCCAGCATTTT.

There are a few counts of this clonotype. The chain employs TRBV4-3 and TRBJ2-1; TRBD1 matches 9 bases. Per the germline V gene, CDR1 is LGHNA and CDR2 is YSLEER. The V gene end was trimmed by 0 bases and the J gene end by 7 bases; junction bases not matched to a gene: 16. The CDR3 loop spans 19 amino acids. CDR3 protein: CASSQDWVFRDRVKNEQFF. CDR3 in DNA: TGCGCCAGCAGCCAAGATTGGGTGTTCCGGGACAGGGTAAAAAATGAGCAGTTCTTC.

This clonotype occurred a few times. The rearrangement joins TRBV7-8 to TRBJ1-1; no firm D call. The germline gives CDR1 SGHVS, CDR2 FQNEAQ. The CDR3 is made up of 13 amino acids. With 3 bases removed from V and 1 base from J, the gap between germline ends came to 6 bases. As DNA, the CDR3 is TGTGCCAGCAGCTTCCTACAGAACACTGAAGCTTTCTTT. It specifies CASSFLQNTEAFF.

The chain carries TRBV2 and TRBJ2-2, with 7 nucleotides matching TRBD1. The junction had 2 bases not matched to a gene; V was cut back by 6 bases and J by 4 bases. The CDR3 is 13 residues long. The germline V gene encodes CDR1 SNHLY and CDR2 FYNNEI. The CDR3 is CASRGDSTGELFF. The CDR3 region has the DNA TGTGCCAGCAGGGGGGACAGCACCGGGGAGCTGTTTTTT.

The chain uses TRBV5-1 and TRBJ1-2, with 9 bases aligning to TRBD1. The germline gives CDR1 SGHRS, CDR2 YFSETQ. The CDR3 is made up of 15 amino acids. The J segment lost 2 bases and the V segment lost 1 base, leaving 3 bases of the junction unmatched. CDR3 amino acids: CASSLTGGRNYGYTF. For the CDR3, the DNA is TGCGCCAGCAGCTTGACAGGGGGCAGAAACTATGGCTACACCTTC.

This clonotype was found many times. The chain joins TRBV9 to TRBJ2-3, with 8 bases matching TRBD2. Germline CDR1 is SGDLS and CDR2 is YYNGEE. The CDR3 extends over 16 amino acids. The V and J ends lost 4 bases and 0 bases, in that order; junction bases with no gene match: 7. The CDR3 reads CASSPRSSGSTDTQYF. In DNA, the CDR3 is TGTGCCAGCAGCCCGAGATCTAGCGGGAGCACAGATACGCAGTATTTT.

This clonotype appeared many times. This rearrangement joins TRBV20-1 to TRBJ1-4; D is unclear. The CDR3 sequence is 14 residues long. Per germline, CDR1 DFQATT and CDR2 SNEGSKA (reference sequence). V shed 5 bases and J shed 0 bases, with 10 bases lying between them. The CDR3 sequence: CSAAIGATNEKLFF. The CDR3 DNA is TGCAGTGCTGCAATCGGCGCAACTAATGAAAAACTGTTTTTT.

By share, this clonotype ranks as large (0.1 to 1%). The chain uses TRBV4-3 and TRBJ1-5; possibly TRBD1 for D (5 bases). Germline V gives CDR1 LGHNA, CDR2 YSLEER. Trimming removed 2 bases from V and 0 bases from J, with 14 bases in between. The CDR3 is 17 residues long. Written as DNA, the CDR3 is TGCGCCAGCAGCCAATCGGCTGGGACGTCTAGCAATCAGCCCCAGCATTTT. As protein: CASSQSAGTSSNQPQHF.

This clonotype was observed a few times. The chain joins TRBV20-1 to TRBJ2-7, with 8 bases matching TRBD1. V was pared by 7 bases and J by 4 bases, with 9 bases of the junction left unmatched. The length of the CDR3 is 13 residues. The germline CDR1 and CDR2 sequences are DFQATT and SNEGSKA (reference sequence). CDR3 region: CSGGQGEAYEQYF. The DNA of the CDR3 is TGCAGTGGCGGACAGGGAGAAGCATACGAGCAGTACTTC.